This entry is about one T cell receptor (beta chain). The antigen is unknown. The germline gives CDR1 PRHDT, CDR2 FYEKMQ (reference sequence). The CDR3 is made up of 14 amino acids. V lost 3 bases to trimming and J lost 7 bases, with 12 bases between them. These data come from a study of cytomegalovirus exposure and HLA in healthy donors. Regarding the study as a whole: According to an earlier analysis, most TCR beta V segments yielded productive rearrangements about 90% or about 30% of the time.

The PCR employed 60 Vbeta primers together with 13 Jbeta primers. Clones were read by immunoSEQ multiplex PCR, and TCRdb kept only the in-frame ones, dropping some. The sample has 100,000 to 150,000 clones, 70% to 80% seen once; the top ten hold 4%. The origin of this receptor is a man aged 40-49 years in good health and CMV-seropositive. V gene TRBV13 combines with J gene TRBJ2-2; D might be TRBD2 (6 bases). Sequenced sample: PBMCs. CDR3 nucleotides: TGTGCCAGCAGCTTCCCTAGCGAGGTCGGGGAGCTGTTTTTT. It yields the protein CASSFPSEVGELFF.